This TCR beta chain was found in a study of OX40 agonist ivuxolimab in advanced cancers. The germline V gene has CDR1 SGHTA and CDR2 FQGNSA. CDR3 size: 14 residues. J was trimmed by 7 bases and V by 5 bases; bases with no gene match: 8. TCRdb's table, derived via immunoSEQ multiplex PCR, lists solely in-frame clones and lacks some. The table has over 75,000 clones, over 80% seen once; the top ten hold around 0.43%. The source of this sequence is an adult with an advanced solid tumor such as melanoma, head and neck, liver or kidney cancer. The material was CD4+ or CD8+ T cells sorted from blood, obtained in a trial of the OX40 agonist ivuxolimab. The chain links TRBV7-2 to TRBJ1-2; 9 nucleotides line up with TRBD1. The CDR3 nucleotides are TGTGCCAGCAGCCCGGGACAGGGAACGGGTGGCTACACCTTC. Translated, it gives CASSPGQGTGGYTF.